This T cell receptor (beta chain) stems from a study of blood T cells in healthy people across ages. Study-wide results and limits: Aged donors had fewer naive CD4+ cells and lower diversity than long-lived donors. Older individuals had lower TCR beta diversity per million T cells (the decline was roughly linear).

Each sample used at least 7 million PBMCs. CDR3 length: 14 residues. Germline V gene sequence: CDR1 MNHNS, CDR2 SASEGT. This clonotype was observed a few times. Its antigen is undetermined. A second PCR, run for about 6 to 12 cycles, used a sample-barcoded 5' primer plus a J-beta primer mix. MiXCR, applied by TCRdb to the 5' RACE reads, yields one record per CDR3 protein. The sample includes 600,000 to 900,000 distinct CDR3 sequences, 20% to 30% of them seen just once. In addition, the sample was reused for a study of T cells of mothers and their children. That paper adds: The effect of thymic selection on TCR recombination output is similar between related and unrelated pairs.

This chain joins TRBV6-1 and TRBJ2-5; D uncertain. The J call could be wrong; TRBJ2-1 is a better fit for the DNA end. The sample comprised blood. The TCR sequence derives from a boy between 10 and 17 years old in good health. The CDR3 bases are TGTGCCAGCGTCCCCCGAGAGTTCATAGTGGAGCAGTTCTTC. Protein product: CASVPREFIVEQFF.